The sample holds a few counts of the clone carrying this T cell receptor (beta chain). What it binds is not known. The sample comes from a study of cytomegalovirus exposure and HLA in healthy donors. Study in general: In a previous analysis, approximately 110 million unique TCR beta sequences were found from 150 million to 200 million T cells. Study outcomes and limitations: The listing of roughly 160 TCR beta chains classed them as cytomegalovirus-associated. There were some public TCRs occurring in many donors, but most TCR sequences were rare. Per a later analysis, HLA-associated TCR beta chains showed more clonal expansion than other, equally common TCR beta chains.

The PCR used 60 Vbeta and 13 Jbeta primers. Measured with immunoSEQ multiplex PCR; TCRdb has only the in-frame clones, and not every one. The table has around 70,000 clones, about four fifths seen once. The CDR3 spans 16 residues. V shed 0 bases and J 3 bases; nucleotides not matched to a gene: 5. CDR1 is SGHDN and CDR2 is FVKESK in the germline V gene. This chain uses TRBV14 with TRBJ2-3, with 8 positions matching TRBD1. The receptor was isolated from a male donor in good health and CMV-seropositive. The source material was PBMCs. The CDR3 loop reads CASSQETGGITDTQYF. Here the CDR3 DNA reads TGTGCCAGCAGCCAAGAAACAGGGGGGATAACAGATACGCAGTATTTT. Supplemented by reference TRBV14 and TRBJ2-3, the full variable domain reads EAGVTQFPSHSVIEKGQTVTLRCDPISGHDNLYWYRRVMGKEIKFLLHFVKESKQDESGMPNNRFLAERTGGTYSTLKVQPAELEDSGVYFCASSQETGGITDTQYFGPGTRLTVL.